The clone carrying this T cell receptor (beta chain) came up once. The antigen is undetermined. The CDR3 spans 16 residues. Germline loops: CDR1 MNHEY, CDR2 SMNVEV (reference sequence). V lost 3 bases and J lost 5; bases outside the gene matches: 6. The data were obtained in a study of T cell responses to AZD1222 COVID-19 vaccine. The method was immunoSEQ multiplex PCR; TCRdb's version includes in-frame clones alone and lacks a portion of them. The sample yields about 70,000 clones, around 90% seen once. Study results and caveats: It should be noted that donors were predominantly white British and more often female, and clonal diversity was possibly underestimated. Compared with day 0, the breadth and depth of the Spike-specific TCR repertoire rose significantly after two doses of AZD1222. Only a handful of individuals given AZD1222 were seropositive at baseline.

The TCR was taken from an adult in good health. The chain combines TRBV27 with TRBJ2-2, with 10 bases matching TRBD1. The starting material was peripheral blood, obtained on day 0 of MenACWY control vaccination. CDR3 sequence: CASSFDRGRMTGELFF. CDR3 nucleotide sequence: TGTGCCAGCAGTTTCGACAGGGGGCGCATGACCGGGGAGCTGTTTTTT.